The clone carrying this T cell receptor (beta chain) was detected only a few times. The data originate from a study of T-cell reconstitution after alpha-beta-depleted transplantation in children. The CDR3 contains 12 residues. CDR1 is SQVTM and CDR2 is ANQGSEA in the germline V gene. Trimming left V 2 bases short and J 4 bases short, with 6 bases between. Unique molecular identifiers were built into the TCRbeta library. TCRdb fed the PCR reads into MiXCR, producing one record per CDR3 protein. The sample includes fewer than 120,000 distinct CDR3 sequences, 10% to 13% of them seen just once. This receptor was obtained from a human donor who donated a stem cell graft to a child with acute lymphoblastic leukemia. The V and J genes are TRBV29-1 and TRBJ2-1; D ambiguous. The sample in question was PBMCs from the stem cell graft donor, obtained from the stem cell graft. CDR3 nucleotide sequence: TGCAGCGTTGAACCGCGGTACAATGAGCAGTTCTTC. As protein: CSVEPRYNEQFF.